These 14 T cell receptor beta chains were all obtained from the same sample, sequenced in a study of CD8+CD57+ T cells in acquired aplastic anemia. Researchers used genomic DNA as the template to profile TCR beta VDJ and CDR3. TCRdb re-derived calls from the reads in MiXCR, one entry per CDR3 protein. The sample consists of just over 200,000 distinct CDR3 sequences, 65% of them appearing once. It was patients with CD8+CD57+ cell expansion by flow cytometry who were chosen for sequencing. The sequenced sample consisted of sorted CD4+, CD8+, or CD8+CD57+ T cells (not recorded which) from PBMCs. The receptors were sampled from a human donor with aplastic anemia.

In its sample, this clonotype was seen a few times. The chain combines TRBV20-1 with TRBJ2-7; the D is unclear. V shed 5 bases and J shed 0 bases, with 14 bases lying between them. Germline CDR1 is DFQATT and CDR2 is SNEGSKA (reference sequence). The CDR3 is 14 residues long. DNA of the CDR3: TGCAGTGCTCAACGAGCGCCTAGCTCCTACGAGCAGTACTTC. It yields the protein CSAQRAPSSYEQYF.

The chain has TRBV3-1 and TRBJ1-2; 9 bases line up with TRBD1. Germline CDR1 reads LGHDT; CDR2 reads YNNKEL (reference sequence). The CDR3 contains 15 residues. The V segment lost 4 bases and the J segment 13 bases; nucleotides outside the gene matches: 16. DNA for the CDR3: TGTGCCAGCAGCCTCCGGTCACAGGGGGCCGACTCAGGCACCTTC. Its translation is CASSLRSQGADSGTF.

This clonotype was counted a few times. This sequence joins TRBV15 and TRBJ2-7, with no clear D. Germline V gene lookup returns CDR1 LNHNV and CDR2 YYDKDF (reference sequence). Trimming shortened V by 0 bases and J by 7 bases, and 13 bases separated the two germline ends. The CDR3 length is 14 residues. Here the CDR3 DNA reads TGTGCCACCAGCAGAGAGAGACATATACTAGAGCAGTACTTC. Amino acid sequence: CATSRERHILEQYF.

The CDR3 DNA is TGCGCCAGCAGCCAAGGACAGGAGAGTGAGCAGTACTTC. It specifies CASSQGQESEQYF. The rearrangement links TRBV5-1 to TRBJ2-7, with 7 bases aligning to TRBD1. The CDR3 covers 13 residues. CDR1 is SGHRS, CDR2 YFSETQ, per germline. Unmatched junction bases numbered 8, after V lost 4 bases and J lost 7 bases.

The genes are TRBV24-1 and TRBJ1-5; D not certain. Germline-derived CDR1 and CDR2 are KGHDR and SFDVKD. V was pared by 12 bases and J by 0 bases, with 11 bases between. The CDR3 has 13 residues. CDR3 bases: TGTGCCTCTCGGGCAGATAGCAATCAGCCCCAGCATTTT. Its translation: CASRADSNQPQHF.

V is TRBV2 and J is TRBJ1-3; TRBD1 is a possible D gene (5 bases). This CDR3 region has 14 residues. The V and J ends lost 3 bases and 4 bases respectively, with 10 bases between them. Germline V CDR1 and CDR2: SNHLY, FYNNEI. CDR3 sequence (DNA): TGTGCCAGCAGTGATCCTGGGGCGGGAAACACCATATATTTT. Amino acids: CASSDPGAGNTIYF.

The chain uses TRBV11-2 and TRBJ1-2, with TRBD1 matching 8 bases. CDR1 SGHAT and CDR2 FQNNGV come from the germline V gene. The length of the CDR3 is 14 residues. J gave up 8 bases and V 6 bases, and 11 bases lay outside the gene matches. CDR3 in DNA: TGTGCCAGCAGTCTACAGGGGGAGGTTTCGGGCTACACCTTC. Translated, it gives CASSLQGEVSGYTF.

The genes are TRBV19 and TRBJ1-5; D remains unclear. Germline V gene lookup returns CDR1 LNHDA and CDR2 SQIVND (reference sequence). Between the trimmed V and J ends, which lost 3 bases and 3 bases, there was a span of 9 bases. This CDR3 has 14 amino acids. CDR3 region: CASSMDRVNQPQHF. The DNA of the CDR3 is TGTGCCAGTAGTATGGATAGGGTCAATCAGCCCCAGCATTTT.

The chain recombines TRBV7-9 with TRBJ1-2, with TRBD1 matching 8 bases. V shed 5 bases and J 6 bases; nucleotides not matched to a gene: 11. The CDR3 spans 15 residues. CDR1 is SEHNR, CDR2 FQNEAQ, per germline (reference sequence). CDR3 nucleotides: TGTGCCAGCAGCCGAACGGACAGGGTGAGAAATGGCTACACCTTC. It is translated as CASSRTDRVRNGYTF.

The table lists this clonotype with a few counts. The rearrangement links TRBV7-6 to TRBJ1-4; D gene uncertain. V gave up 3 bases and J gave up 5 bases, with 13 bases separating them. The germline gives CDR1 SGHVS, CDR2 FNYEAQ. This CDR3 has 15 amino acids. CDR3 in amino acids: CASSLDPGSNEKLFF. CDR3 in DNA: TGTGCCAGCAGCTTGGACCCGGGATCAAATGAAAAACTGTTTTTT.

This clonotype was detected ten times or more. This sequence joins TRBV7-6 and TRBJ2-1; possibly TRBD1 or TRBD2 for D (5 bases each). CDR3 size: 14 residues. Germline V gene data show CDR1 as SGHVS and CDR2 as FNYEAQ. Trimming cost V 5 bases and J 6 bases, with 14 bases left between them. CDR3 sequence reads: CASSPEGLGNEQFF. The CDR3 DNA follows: TGTGCCAGCAGCCCCGAGGGGTTGGGCAATGAGCAGTTCTTC. Full variable domain (rest looked up from reference TRBV7-6 and TRBJ2-1): GAGVSQSPRYKVTKRGQDVALRCDPISGHVSLYWYRQALGQGPEFLTYFNYEAQQDKSGLPNDRFSAERPEGSISTLTIQRTEQRDSAMYRCASSPEGLGNEQFFGPGTRLTVL.

The CDR3 DNA is TGCAGTGCTAGAGAAAGAGGACGGAGCTTGGATACGCAGTATTTT. Its protein is CSARERGRSLDTQYF. The V call is TRBV20-1, the J call TRBJ2-3; D gene uncertain. Trimming took off 0 bases at V and 6 bases at J, with 16 bases between the two ends. Germline values: CDR1 DFQATT, CDR2 SNEGSKA (reference sequence). This CDR3 has 15 amino acids.

This sequence joins TRBV10-3 and TRBJ2-7; 8 nucleotides align to TRBD1. J was trimmed by 6 bases and V by 2 bases; bases with no gene match: 15. The CDR3 is 17 amino acids. Germline CDR1 is ENHRY and CDR2 is SYGVKD. CDR3 loop: CAISETLTGQGSIEQYF. The CDR3, as DNA: TGTGCCATCAGTGAGACACTAACCGGACAGGGCTCGATCGAGCAGTACTTC.

Only a few counts were recorded for this clonotype. This sequence joins TRBV20-1 and TRBJ2-5, with unresolved D. CDR1 DFQATT and CDR2 SNEGSKA come from the germline V gene (reference sequence). This CDR3 comprises 12 residues. V dropped 3 bases and J dropped 0 bases, with 5 bases sitting between them. The DNA for the CDR3 is TGCAGTGCTAGCATTGACCAAGAGACCCAGTACTTC. It encodes CSASIDQETQYF.